Listed below are T cell receptor beta chains from one sample, sequenced in a study of CD8+ T cells in alopecia areata. Libraries were prepared by immunoSEQ multiplex PCR; TCRdb keeps only in-frame clonotypes and omits some of them. The table lists some 200,000 clones, about 61% of them singletons. The sequenced sample consisted of CD8+ T cells sorted from blood. The receptors originated from a human donor in good health. Each CDR3 is given with its conserved first and last residue.

TRBV7-3,CASSPAAAGSYNEQFF
TRBV11-2,CASSDPGQGRGGTF
TRBV9,CASSVQGAGEQYF
TRBV7-9,CASSSSEKGLGSEQYF
TRBV7-9,CASSLDPGVEQYF
TRBV15,CATSREVGRWDTEAFF
TRBV23-1,CASSPRAQHF
TRBV27,CASRGQGSFSNQPQHF
TRBV7-9,CASSQGYTEAFF
TRBV30,CAWSVTVNTEAFF
TRBV7-8,CASSLGLGTSETQYF
TRBV9,CASSLGGGVTDTQYF
TRBV30,CAWNQLNTEAFF
TRBV7-9,CASGMQGSTNQPQHF
TRBV7-9,CASSLRGPFEQFF
TRBV15,CATSRDRSHNEQFF
TRBV7-7,CASSCNPLAGLSTDTQYF
TRBV29-1,CSATAYTEAFF
TRBV27,CATLDPSESYGYTF
TRBV7-6,CASSLENYDTQYF
TRBV5-1,CASSSDNYEQYF
TRBV29-1,CSVGDRGNTEAFF
TRBV15,CATSSFMGQPQHF
TRBV15,CATSTGQGLSNQPQHF
TRBV2,CASSEVEGNEQFF
TRBV11-2,CASSWGTTEAFF
TRBV5-1,CASSPRFGDEQFF
TRBV5-6,CASSFGQMQFF